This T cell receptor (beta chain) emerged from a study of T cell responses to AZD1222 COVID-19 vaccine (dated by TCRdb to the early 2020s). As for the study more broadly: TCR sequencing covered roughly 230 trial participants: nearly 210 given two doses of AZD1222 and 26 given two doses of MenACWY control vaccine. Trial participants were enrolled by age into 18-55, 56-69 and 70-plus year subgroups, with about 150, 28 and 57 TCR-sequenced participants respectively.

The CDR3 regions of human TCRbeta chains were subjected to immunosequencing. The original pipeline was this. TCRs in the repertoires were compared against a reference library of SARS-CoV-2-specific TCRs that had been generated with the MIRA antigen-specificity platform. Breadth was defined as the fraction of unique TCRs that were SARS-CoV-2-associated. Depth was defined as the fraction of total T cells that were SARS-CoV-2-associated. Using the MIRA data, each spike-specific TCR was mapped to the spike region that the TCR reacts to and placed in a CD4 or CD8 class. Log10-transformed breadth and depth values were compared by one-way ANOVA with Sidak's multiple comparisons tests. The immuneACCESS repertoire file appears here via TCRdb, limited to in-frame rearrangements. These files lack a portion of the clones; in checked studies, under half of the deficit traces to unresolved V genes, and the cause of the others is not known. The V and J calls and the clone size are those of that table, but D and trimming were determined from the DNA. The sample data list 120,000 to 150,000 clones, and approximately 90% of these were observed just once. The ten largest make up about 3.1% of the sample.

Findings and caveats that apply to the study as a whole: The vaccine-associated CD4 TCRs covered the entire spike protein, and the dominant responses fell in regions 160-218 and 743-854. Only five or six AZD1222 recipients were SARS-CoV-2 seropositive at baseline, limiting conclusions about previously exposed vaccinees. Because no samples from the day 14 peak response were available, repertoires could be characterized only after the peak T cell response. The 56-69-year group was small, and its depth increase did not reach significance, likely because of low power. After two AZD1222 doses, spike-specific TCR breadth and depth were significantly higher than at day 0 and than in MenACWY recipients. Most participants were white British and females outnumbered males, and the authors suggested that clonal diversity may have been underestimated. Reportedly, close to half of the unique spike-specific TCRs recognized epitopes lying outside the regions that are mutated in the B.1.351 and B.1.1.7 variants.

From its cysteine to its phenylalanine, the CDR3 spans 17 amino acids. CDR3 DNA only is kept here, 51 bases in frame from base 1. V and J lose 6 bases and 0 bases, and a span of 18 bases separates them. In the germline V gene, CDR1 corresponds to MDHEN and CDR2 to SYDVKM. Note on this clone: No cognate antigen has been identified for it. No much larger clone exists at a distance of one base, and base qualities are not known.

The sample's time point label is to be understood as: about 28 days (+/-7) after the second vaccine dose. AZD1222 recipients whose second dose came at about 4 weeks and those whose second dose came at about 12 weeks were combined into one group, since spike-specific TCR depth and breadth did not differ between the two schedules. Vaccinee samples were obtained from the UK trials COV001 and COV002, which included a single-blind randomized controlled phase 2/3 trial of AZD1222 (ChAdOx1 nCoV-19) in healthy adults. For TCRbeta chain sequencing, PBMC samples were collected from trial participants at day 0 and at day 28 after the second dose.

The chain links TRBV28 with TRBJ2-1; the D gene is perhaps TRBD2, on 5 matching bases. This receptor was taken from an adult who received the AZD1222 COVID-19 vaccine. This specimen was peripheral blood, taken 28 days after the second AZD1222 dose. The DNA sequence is TGTGCCAGCAGCGGCCCGAAACTAGTAATCTCCTACAATGAGCAGTTCTTC. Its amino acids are CASSGPKLVISYNEQFF.